This T cell receptor (beta chain) appears in the sequencing data of a study of blood T cells in healthy people across ages. A sample-barcoded 5' primer and a J-beta primer mix were used in a second PCR of about 7 to 11 cycles. TCRdb independently ran MiXCR on the 5' RACE reads; one entry per CDR3 protein. The data contain some 1.1 million distinct CDR3 sequences, around two fifths of them singletons. The CDR3 has 14 amino acids. Trimming removed 4 bases from V and 3 bases from J, with 13 bases in between. Germline-derived CDR1 and CDR2 are SGHRS and YFSETQ. The J gene is TRBJ1-1, the V gene TRBV5-1; D is unresolved. Sequencing used blood. The TCR sequence derives from a man in his late teens or twenties in good health. CDR3 DNA: TGCGCCAGCAGCCCCCGGGCTGACTACACTGAAGCTTTCTTT. Translating it yields CASSPRADYTEAFF.